The source of this T cell receptor (beta chain) is a study of T-cell memory formation after mild COVID-19. The ends lost 4 bases at V and 4 bases at J; junction bases unmatched: 15. CDR3 length: 17 residues. The germline CDR1 and CDR2 sequences are SGHTA and FQGTGA. TCRdb reprocessed the 5' RACE reads via MiXCR and lists one record per CDR3 protein. Among roughly 400,000 distinct CDR3 sequences, about 15% were seen once, and the ten largest hold under 25%. This TCR was sampled from a man aged 18 to 29 who had mild COVID-19 (a few samples of this study predate the infection). Cell type and time point are not known. The rearrangement joins TRBV7-3 to TRBJ1-1; 7 nucleotides line up with TRBD1. Sequenced: PBMCs or a T cell subset sorted from them (not recorded which). The DNA of the CDR3 is TGTGCCAGCAGCTCCGGACGCCGACAGGGTCAGGGCACTGAAGCTTTCTTT. This gives the protein CASSSGRRQGQGTEAFF. Variable domain in full (rest from reference TRBV7-3 and TRBJ1-1): GAGVSQTPSNKVTEKGKYVELRCDPISGHTALYWYRQSLGQGPEFLIYFQGTGAADDSGLPNDRFFAVRPEGSVSTLKIQRTERGDSAVYLCASSSGRRQGQGTEAFFGQGTRLTVV.